The 32 T cell receptor beta chains in this list originate from one sample, sequenced in a study of blood T cell repertoires in COVID-19. Profiling relied on immunoSEQ multiplex PCR, and the TCRdb table lists in-frame clones only, not all of them. Among about 160,000 clones listed, roughly 80% were seen once. The sample taken for sequencing was PBMCs or T cells enriched from blood (not recorded which). Every receptor here comes from a woman in her fifties or sixties who had recovered from COVID-19.

V and J are TRBV13 and TRBJ2-3, with TRBD2 matching 7 bases. The CDR3 has 14 amino acids. Germline CDR1 reads PRHDT; CDR2 reads FYEKMQ (reference sequence). Unmatched junction bases numbered 4, after V lost 4 bases and J lost 3 bases. The chain's CDR3 is CASSSSGGTDTQYF. In DNA, the CDR3 is TGTGCCAGCAGCTCCTCCGGGGGGACAGATACGCAGTATTTT.

This clone was observed once. The chain carries TRBV12-3 or TRBV12-4 and TRBJ2-5; 7 nucleotides line up with TRBD2. The V gene end was trimmed by 7 bases and the J gene end by 5 bases; junction bases not matched to a gene: 7. This CDR3 comprises 13 residues. CDR3: CASKLRGRETQYF. In nucleotides, the CDR3 is TGTGCCAGCAAATTGCGGGGGAGGGAGACCCAGTACTTC.

This clone was counted only a few times. The chain employs TRBV30 and TRBJ1-2, with 7 nucleotides matching TRBD1. CDR3 length: 13 amino acids. The J segment lost 7 bases and the V segment lost 0 bases, leaving 5 bases of the junction unmatched. From germline, CDR1 is GTSNPN and CDR2 SVGIG (reference sequence). This CDR3 reads CAWSVQGSSGYTF. As DNA, the CDR3 is TGTGCCTGGAGTGTACAGGGGAGCTCTGGCTACACCTTC.

J is TRBJ2-1 and V is TRBV11-2; 12 bases fit TRBD2. The germline V gene has CDR1 SGHAT and CDR2 FQNNGV. V was clipped by 5 bases and J by 5 bases; unmatched bases: 4. The CDR3 loop spans 15 amino acids. The CDR3 is CASSLRLAGDNEQFF. CDR3 bases: TGTGCCAGCAGCCTACGACTAGCGGGGGACAATGAGCAGTTCTTC.

V usage is TRBV30 and J usage is TRBJ2-5; TRBD2 agrees at 11 bases. The ends lost 5 bases at V and 7 bases at J; junction bases unmatched: 18. Per the germline V gene, CDR1 is GTSNPN and CDR2 is SVGIG (reference sequence). The CDR3 extends over 17 amino acids. CDR3 protein: CAWGRGLAGGPGWTQYF. DNA for the CDR3: TGTGCCTGGGGAAGGGGGCTAGCGGGGGGTCCGGGTTGGACCCAGTACTTC.

The J gene is TRBJ1-3, the V gene TRBV28; D possibly corresponds to TRBD1 (5 bases). The V gene lost 7 bases and the J gene lost 8 bases, with 15 bases spanning the gap. The germline V gene has CDR1 MDHEN and CDR2 SYDVKM. The CDR3 runs 13 residues. Here the CDR3 reads CASIQGSSDTIYF. In nucleotides, the CDR3 is TGTGCCAGCATCCAGGGATCTTCAGACACCATATATTTT. Drawing the rest from reference TRBV28 and TRBJ1-3, the complete variable domain is DVKVTQSSRYLVKRTGEKVFLECVQDMDHENMFWYRQDPGLGLRLIYFSYDVKMKEKGDIPEGYSVSREKKERFSLILESASTNQTSMYLCASIQGSSDTIYFGEGSWLTVV.

V and J are TRBV3-1 (or the pseudogene TRBV3-2) and TRBJ1-2; D is perhaps TRBD1 (6 bases). The CDR3 has 15 amino acids. Deletions cut 0 bases from V and 6 bases from J, with 14 bases between. CDR1 and CDR2 from the germline V gene are LGHDT and YNNKEL (reference sequence). The CDR3 region has the DNA TGTGCCAGCAGCCAAGATCGTAGGCAGGGGCATGGCTACACCTTC. Protein: CASSQDRRQGHGYTF.

The sample holds a few counts of this clone. The gene calls are TRBV4-2 and TRBJ2-1; D ambiguous. The CDR3 spans 13 residues. The V and J ends lost 0 bases and 9 bases respectively, with 9 bases between them. Germline V gene sequence: CDR1 LGHNA, CDR2 YNFKEQ. The CDR3, as DNA: TGTGCCAGCAGCCAAGATTGGGCGACTGAGCAGTTCTTC. It yields the protein CASSQDWATEQFF.

The chain is built from TRBV29-1 and TRBJ2-3; TRBD2 matches at 8 bases. V dropped 1 base and J dropped 1; count of bases not matched to a gene: 7. The CDR3 sequence is 16 residues long. From germline, CDR1 is SQVTM and CDR2 ANQGSEA. In nucleotides, the CDR3 is TGCAGCGTTGAAGGCAGACTAGCGATTCGCACAGATACGCAGTATTTT. Encoded protein: CSVEGRLAIRTDTQYF.

The chain is built from TRBV27 and TRBJ2-7, with D tentatively TRBD1 (6 bases). The germline V gene has CDR1 MNHEY and CDR2 SMNVEV (reference sequence). The V and J ends lost 2 bases and 0 bases respectively, with 11 bases between them. The CDR3 length is 15 residues. The CDR3 is CASSLLGHGSYEQYF. The CDR3, as DNA: TGTGCCAGCAGTTTACTGGGACACGGCTCCTACGAGCAGTACTTC.

The rearrangement links TRBV2 to TRBJ2-1; 10 nucleotides align to TRBD2. J lost 4 bases, V lost 4 bases, and 4 bases had no gene match. This CDR3 has 15 amino acids. CDR1 and CDR2 from the germline V gene are SNHLY and FYNNEI. The CDR3 spells CASSAEAGGYNEQFF. The CDR3 DNA sequence: TGTGCCAGCAGTGCGGAAGCGGGGGGGTACAATGAGCAGTTCTTC.

The rearrangement joins TRBV23-1 to TRBJ1-5; tentative D call: TRBD1 (5 bases). TRBV23-1 is assigned to the ORF class and has an uncertain function. This CDR3 is built from 18 residues. V was pared by 2 bases and J by 0 bases, with 17 bases between. The DNA of the CDR3 is TGCGCCAGCAGTCAAACCCGGGACGGGGGTTATAGCAATCAGCCCCAGCATTTT. It codes for CASSQTRDGGYSNQPQHF.

This chain joins TRBV5-1 and TRBJ1-5; 7 bases match TRBD1. J lost 4 bases, V lost 2 bases, and 12 bases had no gene match. CDR1 is SGHRS and CDR2 is YFSETQ in the germline V gene. The CDR3 covers 17 residues. The CDR3 spells CASSLPRGEGPNQPQHF. In DNA, the CDR3 is TGCGCCAGCAGCTTACCCAGGGGGGAAGGTCCTAATCAGCCCCAGCATTTT.

CDR3 region: CSVGGETYNEQFF. The CDR3 bases are TGCAGCGTCGGGGGGGAGACCTACAATGAGCAGTTCTTC. The chain combines TRBV29-1 with TRBJ2-1; 8 bases fit TRBD2. CDR1 and CDR2 from the germline V gene are SQVTM and ANQGSEA. The CDR3 runs 13 residues. V was clipped by 6 bases and J by 2 bases; unmatched bases: 3.

The gene calls are TRBV18 and TRBJ2-3, with D unresolved. CDR3 length: 16 amino acids. Germline V CDR1 and CDR2: KGHSH, LQKENI. V was pared by 3 bases and J by 2 bases, with 15 bases between. CDR3 loop: CASSPQIGGDTDTQYF. The CDR3 DNA reads TGTGCCAGCTCACCCCAGATTGGCGGTGACACAGATACGCAGTATTTT.

The chain recombines TRBV20-1 with TRBJ1-2; D gene unclear. Germline CDR1 is DFQATT and CDR2 is SNEGSKA (reference sequence). The CDR3 runs to 11 residues. Here the CDR3 reads CRADFAYGYTF. Here the CDR3 DNA reads TGCAGGGCGGATTTCGCCTATGGCTACACCTTC.

The CDR3 is CASSGEQGKFSQPQHF. The DNA of the CDR3 is TGTGCCAGCTCTGGGGAACAGGGGAAATTTTCTCAGCCCCAGCATTTT. V gene TRBV2 combines with J gene TRBJ1-5; 7 bases line up with TRBD1. The junction had 16 bases not matched to a gene; V was cut back by 8 bases and J by 6 bases. CDR3 length: 16 amino acids. CDR1 is SNHLY and CDR2 is FYNNEI in the germline V gene.

The chain combines TRBV4-1 with TRBJ2-7; the match to TRBD2 covers 13 bases. Trimming took 4 bases from V and 5 from J; bases not matched to a gene: 8. The CDR3 sequence is 16 residues long. In germline, CDR1 is MGHRA, CDR2 YSYEKL. This chain's CDR3 is CASSRRTSGGSNEQYF. The DNA for the CDR3 is TGCGCCAGCAGCCGGCGGACTAGCGGGGGAAGTAACGAGCAGTACTTC.

V gene TRBV29-1 combines with J gene TRBJ2-5; no clear D gene. The CDR3 loop spans 12 amino acids. Germline V lookup: CDR1 SQVTM, CDR2 ANQGSEA. Trimming left V 1 base short and J 4 bases short, with 7 bases between. Here the CDR3 reads CSVEGMAETQYF. The CDR3 DNA follows: TGCAGCGTTGAAGGAATGGCAGAGACCCAGTACTTC.

In its sample, this clone was seen a few times. J is TRBJ2-2 and V is TRBV5-1; D uncertain. Germline V CDR1 and CDR2: SGHRS, YFSETQ. The V and J ends lost 3 bases and 0 bases respectively, with 12 bases between them. This CDR3 has 16 amino acids. CDR3 bases: TGCGCCAGCAGCTCGGTGGGCGCAACGAACACCGGGGAGCTGTTTTTT. Protein: CASSSVGATNTGELFF.

The rearrangement uses TRBV30 and TRBJ1-2, with D maybe TRBD1 (5 bases). The CDR3 covers 14 residues. From germline, CDR1 is GTSNPN and CDR2 SVGIG (reference sequence). V lost 2 bases and J lost 5, with 15 bases in between. CDR3 DNA: TGTGCCTGGAGTCCGGGGAGGGGATTTTATGGCTACACCTTC. Translated, it gives CAWSPGRGFYGYTF.

The chain carries TRBV11-2 and TRBJ2-7; TRBD1 agrees at 10 bases. CDR1 and CDR2 (germline): SGHAT, FQNNGV. This CDR3 spans 14 amino acids. The V gene end was trimmed by 1 base and the J gene end by 4 bases; junction bases not matched to a gene: 1. The CDR3: CASSLVGQGYEQYF. CDR3 DNA: TGTGCCAGCAGCTTAGTGGGACAGGGGTACGAGCAGTACTTC.

The J gene is TRBJ2-3, the V gene TRBV2; the match to TRBD1 covers 8 bases. The V gene's germline CDR1 is SNHLY and CDR2 FYNNEI. The CDR3 is made up of 14 amino acids. Germline trimming cut 6 bases from V and 1 base from J; bases unmatched to any gene: 3. The CDR3 DNA reads TGTGCCAGCAGCCTGACAGGGGGCACAGATACGCAGTATTTT. Its translation: CASSLTGGTDTQYF.

CDR3 nucleotide sequence: TGTGCCAGCAGCCAAGATCATGGAGGGAATCAGCCCCAGCATTTT. Protein sequence: CASSQDHGGNQPQHF. The chain has TRBV3-1 (or the pseudogene TRBV3-2) and TRBJ1-5, with D uncertain. This CDR3 region has 15 residues. Germline CDR1 LGHDT, CDR2 YNNKEL (reference sequence). Trimming took off 0 bases at V and 4 bases at J, with 10 bases between the two ends.

V gene TRBV6-5 combines with J gene TRBJ1-2; D gene unclear. Germline assignment: CDR1 MNHEY and CDR2 SVGAGI. The ends were cut back, 3 bases at V and 4 bases at J, with 12 bases in the middle. CDR3 size: 14 residues. CDR3 protein: CASSYLSGIYGYTF. CDR3 bases: TGTGCCAGCAGTTATCTCTCCGGGATCTATGGCTACACCTTC.

The chain carries TRBV7-9 and TRBJ2-1, with TRBD2 matching over 7 bases. The CDR3 runs to 17 residues. V shed 7 bases, J shed 5 bases, and the junction held 17 bases outside the gene matches. Germline CDR1 SEHNR, CDR2 FQNEAQ (reference sequence). The CDR3 DNA follows: TGTGCCAGCAATCCCCCCCAAGGGTTAGCGGGCGACAATGAGCAGTTCTTC. This translates into CASNPPQGLAGDNEQFF.

This clone was observed many times. The chain employs TRBV29-1 and TRBJ1-2; TRBD1 aligns across 8 bases. This CDR3 region has 13 residues. CDR1 is SQVTM, CDR2 ANQGSEA, per germline. CDR3 sequence: CSDRGPSSYGYTF. The CDR3 nucleotides are TGCAGTGACAGGGGCCCATCTTCCTATGGCTACACCTTC. The complete variable domain, with remaining parts taken from reference TRBV29-1 and TRBJ1-2, reads SAVISQKPSRDICQRGTSLTIQCQVDSQVTMMFWYRQQPGQSLTLIATANQGSEATYESGFVIDKFPISRPNLTFSTLTVSNMSPEDSSIYLCSDRGPSSYGYTFGSGTRLTVV.

The J gene is TRBJ2-3, the V gene TRBV27, with a weak D call TRBD1 (6 bases). With 6 bases removed from V and 3 bases from J, the gap between germline ends came to 16 bases. Germline values: CDR1 MNHEY, CDR2 SMNVEV (reference sequence). CDR3 length equals 15 residues. The CDR3 nucleotides read TGTGCCAGCAGGCCAAAACAGGGAATAACAGATACGCAGTATTTT. Translated: CASRPKQGITDTQYF.

The chain is built from TRBV6-1 and TRBJ1-6; D might be TRBD1 (6 bases). CDR3 length equals 15 residues. Trimming stripped 3 bases from V and 6 bases from J, with 12 bases between. CDR1 and CDR2 (germline): MNHNS, SASEGT. The CDR3 spells CASSERQEFNSPLHF. The CDR3 bases are TGTGCCAGCAGTGAGAGACAGGAGTTTAATTCACCCCTCCACTTT.

The chain uses TRBV30 and TRBJ1-1; 9 nucleotides agree with TRBD1. CDR1 is GTSNPN and CDR2 is SVGIG in the germline V gene (reference sequence). The CDR3 is 13 amino acids. J gave up 5 bases and V 3 bases, and 4 bases lay outside the gene matches. The CDR3 is CAWRQGARTEAFF. DNA of the CDR3: TGTGCCTGGAGACAGGGGGCGAGAACTGAAGCTTTCTTT.

This rearrangement joins TRBV6-5 to TRBJ2-7; tentatively, D is TRBD2 (6 bases). CDR1 is MNHEY and CDR2 is SVGAGI in the germline V gene. The CDR3 has 14 amino acids. V shed 10 bases and J shed 1 base, with 17 bases lying between them. CDR3 amino acids: CAIGREIGSYEQYF. CDR3 DNA: TGTGCCATCGGCCGGGAGATAGGGTCCTACGAGCAGTACTTC.

The rearrangement joins TRBV29-1 to TRBJ2-7, with D maybe TRBD1 (5 bases). The germline V gene encodes CDR1 SQVTM and CDR2 ANQGSEA. V gave up 4 bases and J gave up 2 bases, with 9 bases separating them. The CDR3 consists of 12 residues. The chain's CDR3 is CSVADSTYEQYF. In DNA, the CDR3 is TGCAGCGTTGCCGACAGTACCTACGAGCAGTACTTC.